The T cell receptor (beta chain) described here comes from a study of early T cells in non-severe SARS-CoV-2 infection. The study, taken as a whole, reports: Anti-spike CD8 specificities were favored by VDJdb matching, whose results missed private and CD4 specificities.

CDR1 and CDR2 from the germline V gene are MDHEN and SYDVKM. The CDR3 totals 16 residues. Trimming cost V 7 bases and J 5 bases; bases outside gene matches: 12. Unique molecular identifier tags were affixed to discrete cDNA molecules. TCRdb used MiXCR to reprocess the 5' RACE reads, holding one entry per CDR3 protein. The sample has about 50,000 distinct CDR3 sequences, approximately 6% seen once; the top ten hold around 6.9%. On this clonotype itself: Its antigen is not known.

The source material was whole blood, sampled at baseline. This sequence originates from an adult who was a healthcare worker with PCR-confirmed SARS-CoV-2 infection or an uninfected control (not recorded which). The gene calls are TRBV28 and TRBJ2-7; 12 bases match TRBD1. The CDR3 is CASNSGGTGGADEQYF. Here the CDR3 DNA reads TGTGCCAGCAATAGCGGGGGGACAGGGGGCGCCGACGAGCAGTACTTC.